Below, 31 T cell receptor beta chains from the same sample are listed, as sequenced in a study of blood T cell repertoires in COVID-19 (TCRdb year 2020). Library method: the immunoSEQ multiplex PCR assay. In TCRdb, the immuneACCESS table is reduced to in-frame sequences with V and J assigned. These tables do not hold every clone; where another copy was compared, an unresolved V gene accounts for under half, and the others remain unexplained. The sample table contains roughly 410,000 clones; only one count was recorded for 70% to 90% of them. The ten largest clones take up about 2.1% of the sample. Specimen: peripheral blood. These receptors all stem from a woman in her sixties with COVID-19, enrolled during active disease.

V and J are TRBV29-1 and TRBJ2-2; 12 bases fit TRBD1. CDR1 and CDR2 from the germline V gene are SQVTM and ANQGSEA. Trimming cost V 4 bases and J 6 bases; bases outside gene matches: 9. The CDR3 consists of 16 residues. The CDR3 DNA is TGCAGCGTTGGGAGTGGGACAGGGGGCCTATCCGGGGAGCTGTTTTTT. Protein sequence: CSVGSGTGGLSGELFF.

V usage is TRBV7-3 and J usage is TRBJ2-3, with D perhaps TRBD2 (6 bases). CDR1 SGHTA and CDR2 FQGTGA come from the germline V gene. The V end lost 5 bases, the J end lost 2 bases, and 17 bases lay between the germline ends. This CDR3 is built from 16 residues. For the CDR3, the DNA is TGTGCCAGCAGCCAAAACTCCGGGACTTACACAGATACGCAGTATTTT. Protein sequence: CASSQNSGTYTDTQYF.

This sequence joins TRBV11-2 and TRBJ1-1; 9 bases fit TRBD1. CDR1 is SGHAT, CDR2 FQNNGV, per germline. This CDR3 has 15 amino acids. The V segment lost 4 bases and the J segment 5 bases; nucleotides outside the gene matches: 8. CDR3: CASSSNRGPRTEAFF. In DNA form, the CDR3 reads TGTGCCAGCAGCTCGAACAGGGGGCCGAGGACTGAAGCTTTCTTT.

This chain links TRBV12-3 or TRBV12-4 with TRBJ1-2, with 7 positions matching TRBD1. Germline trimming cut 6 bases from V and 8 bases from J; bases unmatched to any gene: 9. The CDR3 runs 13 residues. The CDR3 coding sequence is TGTGCCAGCAGGAATACAGGGGTGAACGGCTACACCTTC. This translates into CASRNTGVNGYTF.

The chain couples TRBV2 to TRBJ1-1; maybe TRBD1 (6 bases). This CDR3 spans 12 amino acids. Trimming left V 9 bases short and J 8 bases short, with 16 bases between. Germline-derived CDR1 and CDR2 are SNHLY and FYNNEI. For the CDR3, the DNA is TGTGCCAGTAATAAGGGGGTTGGGGAAGCTTTCTTT. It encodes CASNKGVGEAFF.

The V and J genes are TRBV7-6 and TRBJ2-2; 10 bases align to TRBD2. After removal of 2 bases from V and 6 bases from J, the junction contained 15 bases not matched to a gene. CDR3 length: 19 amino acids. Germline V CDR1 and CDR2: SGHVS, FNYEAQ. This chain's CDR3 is CASSLRGSGGAFAPGELFF. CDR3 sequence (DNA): TGTGCCAGCAGCTTAAGGGGGAGCGGGGGGGCCTTTGCTCCCGGGGAGCTGTTTTTT. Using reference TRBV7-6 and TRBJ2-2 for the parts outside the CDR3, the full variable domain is GAGVSQSPRYKVTKRGQDVALRCDPISGHVSLYWYRQALGQGPEFLTYFNYEAQQDKSGLPNDRFSAERPEGSISTLTIQRTEQRDSAMYRCASSLRGSGGAFAPGELFFGEGSRLTVL.

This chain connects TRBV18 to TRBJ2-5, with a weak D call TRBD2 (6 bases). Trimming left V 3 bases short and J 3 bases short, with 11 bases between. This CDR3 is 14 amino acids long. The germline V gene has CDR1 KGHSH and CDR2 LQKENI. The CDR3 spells CASSPGGGEETQYF. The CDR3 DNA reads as TGTGCCAGCTCACCGGGAGGTGGGGAAGAGACCCAGTACTTC. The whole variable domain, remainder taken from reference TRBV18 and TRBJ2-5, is NAGVMQNPRHLVRRRGQEARLRCSPMKGHSHVYWYRQLPEEGLKFMVYLQKENIIDESGMPKERFSAEFPKEGPSILRIQQVVRGDSAAYFCASSPGGGEETQYFGPGTRLLVL.

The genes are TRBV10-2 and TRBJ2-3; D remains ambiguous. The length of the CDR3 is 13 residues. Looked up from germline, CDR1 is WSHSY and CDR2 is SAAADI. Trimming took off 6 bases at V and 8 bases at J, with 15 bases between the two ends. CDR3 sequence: CASSASGPITQYF. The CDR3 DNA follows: TGCGCCAGCAGCGCCTCGGGTCCGATTACGCAGTATTTT.

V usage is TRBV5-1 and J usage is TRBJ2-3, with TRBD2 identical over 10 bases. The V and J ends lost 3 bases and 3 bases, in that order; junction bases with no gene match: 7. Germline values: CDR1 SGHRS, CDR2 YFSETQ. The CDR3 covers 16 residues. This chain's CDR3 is CASSSQRGGATDTQYF. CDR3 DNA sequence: TGCGCCAGCAGCTCCCAGCGGGGGGGCGCGACAGATACGCAGTATTTT.

The CDR3, as DNA: TGCGCCAGCAGCTTGGACCTTCGGGACATTCAGTACTTC. Encoded protein: CASSLDLRDIQYF. This sequence joins TRBV5-1 and TRBJ2-4; D not resolved. The CDR3 extends over 13 amino acids. CDR1 SGHRS and CDR2 YFSETQ come from the germline V gene. V lost 0 bases, J lost 8 bases, and 9 bases lay in between.

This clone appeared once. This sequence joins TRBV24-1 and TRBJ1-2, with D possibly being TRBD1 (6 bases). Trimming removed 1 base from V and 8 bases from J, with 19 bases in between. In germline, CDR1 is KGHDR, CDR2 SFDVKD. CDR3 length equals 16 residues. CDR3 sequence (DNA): TGTGCCACCAGTGATTTTTCGGGGGGCGGACGGGAAGGCTACACCTTC. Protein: CATSDFSGGGREGYTF.

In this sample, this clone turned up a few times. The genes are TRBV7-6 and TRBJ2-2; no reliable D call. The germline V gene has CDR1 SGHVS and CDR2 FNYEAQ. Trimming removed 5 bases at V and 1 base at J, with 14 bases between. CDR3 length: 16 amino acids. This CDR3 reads CASSRLARMNTGELFF. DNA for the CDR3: TGTGCCAGCAGCCGCCTGGCGCGGATGAACACCGGGGAGCTGTTTTTT.

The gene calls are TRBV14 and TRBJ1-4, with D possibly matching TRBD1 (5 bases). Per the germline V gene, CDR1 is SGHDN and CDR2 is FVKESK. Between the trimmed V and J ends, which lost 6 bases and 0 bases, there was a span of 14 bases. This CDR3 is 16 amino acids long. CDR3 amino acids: CASRPTDNATNEKLFF. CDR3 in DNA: TGTGCCAGCAGACCGACAGACAATGCAACTAATGAAAAACTGTTTTTT.

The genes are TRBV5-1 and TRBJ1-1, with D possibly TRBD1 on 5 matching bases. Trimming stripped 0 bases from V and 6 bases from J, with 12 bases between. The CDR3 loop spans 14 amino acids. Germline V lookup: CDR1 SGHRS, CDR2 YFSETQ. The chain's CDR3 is CASSLVRGGAEAFF. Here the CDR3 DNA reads TGCGCCAGCAGCTTGGTGCGGGGCGGGGCTGAAGCTTTCTTT. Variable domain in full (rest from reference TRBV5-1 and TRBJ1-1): KAGVTQTPRYLIKTRGQQVTLSCSPISGHRSVSWYQQTPGQGLQFLFEYFSETQRNKGNFPGRFSGRQFSNSRSEMNVSTLELGDSALYLCASSLVRGGAEAFFGQGTRLTVV.

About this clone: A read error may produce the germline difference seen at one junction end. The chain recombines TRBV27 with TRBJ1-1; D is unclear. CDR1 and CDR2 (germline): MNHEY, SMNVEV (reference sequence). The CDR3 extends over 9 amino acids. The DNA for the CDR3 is TGTGCCAGCAGCCTCCGAGGCCGCTTT. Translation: CASSLRGRF.

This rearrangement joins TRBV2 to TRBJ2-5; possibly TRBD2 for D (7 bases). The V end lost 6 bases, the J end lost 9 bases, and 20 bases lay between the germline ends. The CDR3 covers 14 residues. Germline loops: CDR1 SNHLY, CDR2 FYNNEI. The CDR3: CASSLPRGGWPQYF. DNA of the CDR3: TGTGCCAGCAGCCTTCCTAGGGGGGGGTGGCCCCAGTACTTC.

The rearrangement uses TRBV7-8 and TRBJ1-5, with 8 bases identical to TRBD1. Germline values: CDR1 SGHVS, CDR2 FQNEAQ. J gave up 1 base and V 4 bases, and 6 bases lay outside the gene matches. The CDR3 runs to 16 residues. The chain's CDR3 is CASSSQQGGSNQPQHF. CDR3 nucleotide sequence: TGTGCCAGCAGCTCACAACAGGGGGGAAGCAATCAGCCCCAGCATTTT.

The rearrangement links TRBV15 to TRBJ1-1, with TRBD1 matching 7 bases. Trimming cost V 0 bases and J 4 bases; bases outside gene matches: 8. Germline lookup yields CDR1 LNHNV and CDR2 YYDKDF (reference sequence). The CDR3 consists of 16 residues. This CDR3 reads CATSREMKGAATEAFF. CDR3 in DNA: TGTGCCACCAGCAGAGAAATGAAGGGGGCGGCCACTGAAGCTTTCTTT.

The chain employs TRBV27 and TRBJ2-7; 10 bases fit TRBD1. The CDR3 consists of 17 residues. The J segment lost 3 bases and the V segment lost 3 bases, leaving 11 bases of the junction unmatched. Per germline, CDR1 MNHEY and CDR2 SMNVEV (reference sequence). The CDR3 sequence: CASSFALDRGPHYEQYF. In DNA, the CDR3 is TGTGCCAGCAGTTTTGCCCTTGACAGGGGGCCTCACTACGAGCAGTACTTC.

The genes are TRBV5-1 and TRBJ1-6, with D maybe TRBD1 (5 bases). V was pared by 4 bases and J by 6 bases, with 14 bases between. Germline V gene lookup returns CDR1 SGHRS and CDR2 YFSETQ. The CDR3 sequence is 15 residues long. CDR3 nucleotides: TGCGCCAGCAGCACTTACCAGGGATTTAATTCACCCCTCCACTTT. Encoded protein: CASSTYQGFNSPLHF.

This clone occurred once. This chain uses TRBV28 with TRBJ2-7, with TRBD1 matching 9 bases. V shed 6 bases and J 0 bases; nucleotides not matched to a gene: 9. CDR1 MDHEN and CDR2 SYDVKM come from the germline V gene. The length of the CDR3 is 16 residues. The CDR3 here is CASRTQGAFLSYEQYF. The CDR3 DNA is TGTGCCAGCAGAACACAGGGGGCTTTTCTCTCCTACGAGCAGTACTTC.

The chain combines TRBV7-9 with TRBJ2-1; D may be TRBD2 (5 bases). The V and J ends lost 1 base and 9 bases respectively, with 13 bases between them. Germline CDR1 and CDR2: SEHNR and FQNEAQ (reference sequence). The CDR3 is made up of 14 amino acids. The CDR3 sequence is CASSLEEVAFEQFF. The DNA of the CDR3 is TGTGCCAGCAGCTTAGAGGAGGTGGCTTTTGAGCAGTTCTTC.

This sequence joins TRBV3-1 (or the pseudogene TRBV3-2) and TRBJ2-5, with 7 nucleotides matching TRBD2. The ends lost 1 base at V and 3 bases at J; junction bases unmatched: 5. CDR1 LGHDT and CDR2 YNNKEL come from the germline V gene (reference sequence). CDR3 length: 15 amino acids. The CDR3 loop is CASSQAAGAKETQYF. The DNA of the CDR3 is TGTGCCAGCAGCCAAGCGGCGGGAGCGAAAGAGACCCAGTACTTC.

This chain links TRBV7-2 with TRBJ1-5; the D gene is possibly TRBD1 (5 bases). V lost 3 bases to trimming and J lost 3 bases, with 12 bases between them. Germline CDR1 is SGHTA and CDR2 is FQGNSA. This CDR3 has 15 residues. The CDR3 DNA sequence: TGTGCCAGCAGCTTTTGGTCAGGGATCAATCAGCCCCAGCATTTT. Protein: CASSFWSGINQPQHF.

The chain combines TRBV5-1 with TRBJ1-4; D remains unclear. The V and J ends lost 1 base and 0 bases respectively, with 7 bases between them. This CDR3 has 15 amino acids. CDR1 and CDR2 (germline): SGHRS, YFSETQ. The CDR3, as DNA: TGCGCCAGCAGCTTGTCGCCAGCAACTAATGAAAAACTGTTTTTT. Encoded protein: CASSLSPATNEKLFF.

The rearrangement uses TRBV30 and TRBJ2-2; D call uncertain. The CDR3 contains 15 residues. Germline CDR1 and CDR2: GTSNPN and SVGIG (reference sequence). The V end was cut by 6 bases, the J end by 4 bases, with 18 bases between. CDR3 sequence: CACPQRFLSTGELFF. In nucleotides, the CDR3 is TGTGCCTGCCCGCAGAGGTTTTTGAGCACCGGGGAGCTGTTTTTT.

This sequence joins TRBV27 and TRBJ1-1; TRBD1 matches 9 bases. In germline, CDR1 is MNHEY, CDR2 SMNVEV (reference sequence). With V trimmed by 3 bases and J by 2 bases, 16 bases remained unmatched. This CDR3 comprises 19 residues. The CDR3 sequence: CASSFDRPWRTGENTEAFF. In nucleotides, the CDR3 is TGTGCCAGCAGTTTTGATCGCCCTTGGAGGACAGGGGAAAACACTGAAGCTTTCTTT.

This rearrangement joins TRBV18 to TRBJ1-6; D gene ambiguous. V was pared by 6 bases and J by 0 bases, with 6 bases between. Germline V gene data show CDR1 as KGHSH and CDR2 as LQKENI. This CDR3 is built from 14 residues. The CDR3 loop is CASSRSSYNSPLHF. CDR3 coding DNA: TGTGCCAGCTCTCGGAGCTCCTATAATTCACCCCTCCACTTT.

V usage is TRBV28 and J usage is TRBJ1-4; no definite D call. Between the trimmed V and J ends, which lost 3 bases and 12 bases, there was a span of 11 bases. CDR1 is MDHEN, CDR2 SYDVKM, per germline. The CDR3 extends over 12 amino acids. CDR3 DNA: TGTGCCAGCAGTTTCGTCCGGGGTGAACTGTTTTTT. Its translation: CASSFVRGELFF.

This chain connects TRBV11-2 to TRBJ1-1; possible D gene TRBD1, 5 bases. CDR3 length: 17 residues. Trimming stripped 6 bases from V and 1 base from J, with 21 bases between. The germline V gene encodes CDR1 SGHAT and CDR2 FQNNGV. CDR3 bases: TGTGCCAGCAGGTCAATCCGGAAAGCAGGGAAGAACACTGAAGCTTTCTTT. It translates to CASRSIRKAGKNTEAFF.

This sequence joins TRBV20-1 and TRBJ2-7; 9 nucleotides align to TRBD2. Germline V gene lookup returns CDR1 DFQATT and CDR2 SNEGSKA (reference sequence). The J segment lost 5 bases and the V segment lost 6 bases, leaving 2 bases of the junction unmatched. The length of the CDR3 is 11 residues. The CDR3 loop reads CSAERGDEQYF. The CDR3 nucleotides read TGCAGTGCGGAGCGGGGGGACGAGCAGTACTTC.